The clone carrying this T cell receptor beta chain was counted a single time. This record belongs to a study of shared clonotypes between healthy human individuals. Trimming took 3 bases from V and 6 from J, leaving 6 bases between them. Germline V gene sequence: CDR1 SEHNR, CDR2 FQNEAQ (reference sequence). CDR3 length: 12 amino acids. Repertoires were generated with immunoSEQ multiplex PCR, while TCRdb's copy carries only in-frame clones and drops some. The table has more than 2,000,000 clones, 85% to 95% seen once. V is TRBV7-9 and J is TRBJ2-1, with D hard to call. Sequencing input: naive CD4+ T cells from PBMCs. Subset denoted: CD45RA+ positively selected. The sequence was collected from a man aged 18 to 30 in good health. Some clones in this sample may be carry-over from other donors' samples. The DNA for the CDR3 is TGTGCCAGCAGCTTCGACGGCAATGAGCAGTTCTTC. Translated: CASSFDGNEQFF.